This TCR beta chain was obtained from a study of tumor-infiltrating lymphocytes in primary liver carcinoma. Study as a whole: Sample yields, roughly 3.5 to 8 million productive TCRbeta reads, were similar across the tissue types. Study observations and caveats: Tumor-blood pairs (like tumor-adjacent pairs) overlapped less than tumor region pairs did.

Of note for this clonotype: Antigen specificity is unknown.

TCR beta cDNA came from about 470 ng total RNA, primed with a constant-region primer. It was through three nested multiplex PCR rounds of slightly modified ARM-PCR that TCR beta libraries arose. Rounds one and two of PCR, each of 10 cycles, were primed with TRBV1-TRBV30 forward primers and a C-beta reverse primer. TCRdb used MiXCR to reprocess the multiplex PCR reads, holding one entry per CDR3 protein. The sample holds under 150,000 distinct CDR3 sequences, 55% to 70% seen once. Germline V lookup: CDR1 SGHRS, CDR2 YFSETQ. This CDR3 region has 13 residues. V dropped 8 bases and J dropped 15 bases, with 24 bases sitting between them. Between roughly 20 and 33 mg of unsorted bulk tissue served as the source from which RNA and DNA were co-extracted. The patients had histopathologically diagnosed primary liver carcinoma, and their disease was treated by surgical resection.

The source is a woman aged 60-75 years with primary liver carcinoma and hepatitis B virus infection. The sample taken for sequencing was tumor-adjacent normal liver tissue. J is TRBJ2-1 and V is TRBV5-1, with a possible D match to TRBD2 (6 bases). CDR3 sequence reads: CARNSRERRLRFF. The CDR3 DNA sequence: TGCGCCAGAAATAGTCGGGAGCGGCGACTGAGGTTCTTC.